This T cell receptor (beta chain) is drawn from a study of blood T cell repertoires in COVID-19. Study in general: PBMCs, B-cell-depleted T cells, or T cells were the source of the cDNA or gDNA that made up the material.

Original handling: It was from reference gene primer amplification that nucleated cell counts were estimated. The method was immunoSEQ multiplex PCR; TCRdb's version includes in-frame clones alone and lacks a portion of them. V and J calls and clone size follow that table, whereas D and trimming were derived from the DNA. The table records 200,000 to 250,000 clones, approximately 88% of them present only once. Germline-derived CDR1 and CDR2 are MGHRA and YSYEKL. V was pared by 4 bases and J by 0 bases, with 0 bases of the junction left unmatched. CDR3 length: 15 amino acids. This clone was found once.

This chain links TRBV4-1 with TRBJ1-5; 10 bases fit TRBD1. This clonotype was obtained from a man aged 55 to 69 who had recovered from COVID-19. Sequencing was done on a sample of peripheral blood. The CDR3 DNA sequence: TGCGCCAGCAGCCGGGACAGGGGTAGCAATCAGCCCCAGCATTTT. Residues: CASSRDRGSNQPQHF.